These 13 T cell receptor beta chains came from one sample sequenced in a study of OX40 agonist ivuxolimab in advanced cancers. Assay: immunoSEQ multiplex PCR; the TCRdb copy retains only in-frame clones and omits some. This table holds 50,000 to 60,000 clones, approximately 87% found once. Sample: CD4+ or CD8+ T cells sorted from blood, taken in a trial of the OX40 agonist ivuxolimab. The receptors were sampled from an adult with an advanced solid tumor such as melanoma, head and neck, liver or kidney cancer.

CDR3 loop: CASSPSQGGIDTQYF. The CDR3 coding sequence is TGTGCCAGCTCACCATCCCAGGGGGGCATAGATACGCAGTATTTT. The chain uses TRBV18 and TRBJ2-3; D might be TRBD1 (7 bases). The CDR3 runs to 15 residues. From germline, CDR1 is KGHSH and CDR2 LQKENI. Trimming removed 2 bases at V and 5 bases at J, with 14 bases between.

This chain links TRBV18 with TRBJ1-1; a possible D gene is TRBD1 (5 bases). The length of the CDR3 is 15 residues. Germline V lookup: CDR1 KGHSH, CDR2 LQKENI. V lost 0 bases and J 5 bases, leaving 13 bases between the germline ends. CDR3 region: CASSPPHIGVTEAFF. The CDR3 region has the DNA TGTGCCAGCTCACCACCCCATATAGGGGTAACTGAAGCTTTCTTT.

The J gene is TRBJ2-2, the V gene TRBV7-9; D call uncertain. The V end was cut by 5 bases, the J end by 7 bases, with 11 bases between. The V gene's germline CDR1 is SEHNR and CDR2 FQNEAQ (reference sequence). CDR3 size: 13 residues. The CDR3 DNA reads as TGTGCCAGCAGCCCCAGAGATTACGGGGAGCTGTTTTTT. Translated, it gives CASSPRDYGELFF.

V usage is TRBV9 and J usage is TRBJ2-4; D is ambiguous. CDR3 size: 20 residues. V lost 0 bases to trimming and J lost 0 bases, with 22 bases between them. Germline lookup yields CDR1 SGDLS and CDR2 YYNGEE. CDR3 DNA sequence: TGTGCCAGCAGCGTAGACCCTATGGGCGGCTCACACCCAGCCAAAAACATTCAGTACTTC. The encoded protein is CASSVDPMGGSHPAKNIQYF. Variable domain in full (rest from reference TRBV9 and TRBJ2-4): DSGVTQTPKHLITATGQRVTLRCSPRSGDLSVYWYQQSLDQGLQFLIQYYNGEERAKGNILERFSAQQFPDLHSELNLSSLELGDSALYFCASSVDPMGGSHPAKNIQYFGAGTRLSVL.

The J gene is TRBJ2-3, the V gene TRBV5-1; 10 bases agree with TRBD2. The CDR3 is 16 residues long. Unmatched junction bases numbered 5, after V lost 1 base and J lost 3 bases. CDR1 and CDR2 from the germline V gene are SGHRS and YFSETQ. The CDR3 DNA follows: TGCGCCAGCAGCTTGCCAGCGGGGGGGAGGACAGATACGCAGTATTTT. Amino acids: CASSLPAGGRTDTQYF.

This rearrangement joins TRBV15 to TRBJ1-1; no reliable D call. The CDR3 sequence is 13 residues long. Germline CDR1 reads LNHNV; CDR2 reads YYDKDF (reference sequence). V was clipped by 8 bases and J by 0 bases, with 10 bases between them. The CDR3: CATRPDLNTEAFF. The CDR3, as DNA: TGTGCCACCCGGCCGGATTTGAACACTGAAGCTTTCTTT.

The rearrangement joins TRBV7-9 to TRBJ1-3, with unresolved D. The CDR3 spans 13 residues. Trimming cost V 5 bases and J 0 bases, with 5 bases left between them. Germline assignment: CDR1 SEHNR and CDR2 FQNEAQ (reference sequence). CDR3 nucleotide sequence: TGTGCCAGCAGCCAACCCTCTGGAAACACCATATATTTT. Its protein product is CASSQPSGNTIYF.

The chain recombines TRBV7-9 with TRBJ1-1; D gene unclear. This CDR3 spans 14 amino acids. The germline V gene encodes CDR1 SEHNR and CDR2 FQNEAQ (reference sequence). With 2 bases removed from V and 4 bases from J, the gap between germline ends came to 11 bases. The CDR3 DNA is TGTGCCAGCAGCTTATTAGAGGGCCCCACTGAAGCTTTCTTT. It codes for CASSLLEGPTEAFF.

The chain couples TRBV19 to TRBJ2-2; 11 nucleotides match TRBD2. In germline, CDR1 is LNHDA, CDR2 SQIVND (reference sequence). The CDR3 has 17 residues. J gave up 3 bases and V 5 bases, and 8 bases lay outside the gene matches. The CDR3 nucleotides read TGTGCCAGTAGTCCGACGGGACTAGCGGCGTACACCGGGGAGCTGTTTTTT. It codes for CASSPTGLAAYTGELFF.

The chain recombines TRBV7-8 with TRBJ1-5; the D gene is possibly TRBD1 (5 bases). V lost 4 bases, J lost 3 bases, and 19 bases lay in between. The CDR3 has 17 residues. Germline lookup yields CDR1 SGHVS and CDR2 FQNEAQ. The CDR3 nucleotides are TGTGCCAGCAGCTGGGCCCCGGGGCTGGCCACCAATCAGCCCCAGCATTTT. Protein sequence: CASSWAPGLATNQPQHF. Using reference TRBV7-8 and TRBJ1-5 for the parts outside the CDR3, the full variable domain is GAGVSQSPRYKVAKRGQDVALRCDPISGHVSLFWYQQALGQGPEFLTYFQNEAQLDKSGLPSDRFFAERPEGSVSTLKIQRTQQEDSAVYLCASSWAPGLATNQPQHFGDGTRLSIL.

V and J are TRBV10-1 and TRBJ1-2; D is undetermined. The V and J ends lost 5 bases and 0 bases respectively, with 7 bases between them. The CDR3 runs to 13 residues. Germline loops: CDR1 WNHNN, CDR2 SYGVQD (reference sequence). The CDR3 is CASSRDTNYGYTF. The DNA for the CDR3 is TGCGCCAGCAGTAGGGATACTAACTATGGCTACACCTTC.

This clone was picked up a small number of times. The chain has TRBV14 and TRBJ1-1; D might be TRBD1 (5 bases). Germline assignment: CDR1 SGHDN and CDR2 FVKESK. The CDR3 is 13 residues long. Trimming left V 8 bases short and J 11 bases short, with 21 bases between. CDR3 coding DNA: TGTGCCAGCCGACCTCCGGGGCATCAGGTGGCTTTCTTT. Translating it yields CASRPPGHQVAFF.

The chain couples TRBV19 to TRBJ2-5; no clear D gene. V shed 1 base and J shed 2 bases, with 11 bases lying between them. The CDR3 runs to 15 residues. Looked up from germline, CDR1 is LNHDA and CDR2 is SQIVND (reference sequence). CDR3 nucleotides: TGTGCCAGTAGTATAGCCGGGTTCGAGCAAGAGACCCAGTACTTC. It is translated as CASSIAGFEQETQYF. Looking up the rest from reference TRBV19 and TRBJ2-5 gives the full variable domain: DGGITQSPKYLFRKEGQNVTLSCEQNLNHDAMYWYRQDPGQGLRLIYYSQIVNDFQKGDIAEGYSVSREKKESFPLTVTSAQKNPTAFYLCASSIAGFEQETQYFGPGTRLLVL.